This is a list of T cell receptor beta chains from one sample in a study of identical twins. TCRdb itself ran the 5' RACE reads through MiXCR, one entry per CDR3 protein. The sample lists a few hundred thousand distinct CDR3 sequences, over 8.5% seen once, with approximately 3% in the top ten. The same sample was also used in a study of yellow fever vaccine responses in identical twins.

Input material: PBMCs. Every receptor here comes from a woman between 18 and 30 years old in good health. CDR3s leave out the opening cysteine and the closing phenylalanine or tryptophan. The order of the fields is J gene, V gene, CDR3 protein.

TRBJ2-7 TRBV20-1 SARDPVLGEQY
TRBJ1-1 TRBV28 ASSTQRDRFSAAF
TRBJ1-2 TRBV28 ASSFPGTFNYGYT
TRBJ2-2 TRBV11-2 ASTPEAGGVGELF
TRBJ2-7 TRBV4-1 ASSHKAGLDSYEQY
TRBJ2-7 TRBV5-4 ASSAKDGRPTYEQY
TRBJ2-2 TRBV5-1 ASIKRPTGRTGELF
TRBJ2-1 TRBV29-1 SVELVGYYSYNEQF
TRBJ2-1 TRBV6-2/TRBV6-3 ASSTRLAAAYERGSYNEQF
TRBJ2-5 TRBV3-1 ASSPILWTRETQY
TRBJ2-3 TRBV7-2 ASSLVGGSTDTQY
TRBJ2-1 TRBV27 ASSSYREQF
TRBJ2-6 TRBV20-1 SARDQGSGANVLT
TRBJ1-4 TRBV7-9 ASSLRTGEEKLF
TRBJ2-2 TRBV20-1 SASGLVGTGELF
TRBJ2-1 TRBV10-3 AIRAGLAGGESEQF
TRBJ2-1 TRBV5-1 ASSLGLAHVNEQF
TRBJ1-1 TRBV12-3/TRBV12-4 ASRDRGGTEAF
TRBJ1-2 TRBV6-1 ASSEAAASYGYT
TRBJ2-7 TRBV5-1 ASSSGDLVSYEQY
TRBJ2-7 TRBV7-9 ASSTRTGGPHEQY
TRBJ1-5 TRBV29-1 AAVSTGNQPQH
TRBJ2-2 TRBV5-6 ASTRQGKAGELF
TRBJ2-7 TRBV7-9 ASSLALGAFYEQY
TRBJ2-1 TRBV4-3 ASSQGPLNSGRGNEQF
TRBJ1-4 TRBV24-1 ATSDPRTTPNEKLF
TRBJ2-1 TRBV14 ASSHLGNSGYNEQF
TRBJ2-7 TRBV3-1 ASSQDLGSGYEQY
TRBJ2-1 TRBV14 ASSRYDRAYNEQF
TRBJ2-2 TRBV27 ASRPPQTGRANTGELF
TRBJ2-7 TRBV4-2 ASSPGGTYEQY
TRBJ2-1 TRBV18 ASSPPGQPKDEQF
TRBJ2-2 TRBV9 ASSVVQDTGELF
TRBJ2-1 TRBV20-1 SARLVAYLNEQF
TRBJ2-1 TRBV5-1 ASSPIGSGGNNEQF